One sample yielded the 10 T cell receptor beta chains listed below, sequenced in a study of response to subunit inactivated influenza vaccine. Using its own MiXCR run on the RT-PCR reads, TCRdb lists one record per CDR3 protein. The sample lists 450,000 to 550,000 distinct CDR3 sequences, 25% occurring once. The material was CD4+ T cells sorted from PBMCs, obtained 4 to 6 days after vaccination. Every receptor here comes from a man between 50 and 59 years old who received an inactivated influenza vaccine.

This clonotype was recorded many times. J is TRBJ1-2 and V is TRBV12-3 or TRBV12-4, with no clear D. The V end lost 5 bases, the J end lost 4 bases, and 8 bases lay between the germline ends. This CDR3 has 12 amino acids. CDR3 sequence: CASSLRTYGYTF. For the CDR3, the DNA is TGTGCCAGCAGTCTCCGCACCTATGGCTACACCTTC.

This clonotype was counted a few times. The V gene is TRBV29-1, the J gene TRBJ2-7; no definite D call. This CDR3 is 11 amino acids long. The germline V gene has CDR1 SQVTM and CDR2 ANQGSEA. V lost 5 bases, J lost 4 bases, and 9 bases lay in between. CDR3 sequence: CSVLVGYEQYF. The CDR3 region has the DNA TGCAGCGTTCTTGTAGGATACGAGCAGTACTTC.

This sequence joins TRBV20-1 and TRBJ2-7; TRBD2 aligns across 8 bases. CDR1 is DFQATT and CDR2 is SNEGSKA in the germline V gene (reference sequence). With V trimmed by 5 bases and J by 5 bases, 8 bases remained unmatched. This CDR3 region has 13 residues. CDR3 in DNA: TGCAGTGCTGGCCCCGCGGGAGGTAACGAGCAGTACTTC. Translated, it gives CSAGPAGGNEQYF.

This clonotype was counted between two and nine times. The chain carries TRBV6-2 or TRBV6-3 and TRBJ2-1; 8 bases line up with TRBD1. CDR1 and CDR2 (germline): MNHEY, SVGEGT. This CDR3 has 14 amino acids. V gave up 6 bases and J gave up 8 bases; unmatched junction bases: 9. CDR3: CASRDRAIGYEQFF. The CDR3 region has the DNA TGTGCCAGCAGGGACAGGGCGATTGGCTATGAGCAGTTCTTC.

This clonotype was seen a few times. This chain links TRBV10-3 with TRBJ2-1, with 7 bases identical to TRBD1. Trimming at V came to 3 bases and at J to 5 bases, leaving 7 bases not matched to a gene. CDR1 is ENHRY, CDR2 SYGVKD, per germline. The CDR3 runs to 15 residues. The DNA for the CDR3 is TGTGCCATCAGTGAAAGAGGACAGGTACACAATGAGCAGTTCTTC. Protein: CAISERGQVHNEQFF.

The J gene is TRBJ2-5, the V gene TRBV7-2, with 7 positions matching TRBD1. The CDR3 extends over 14 amino acids. Germline CDR1 and CDR2: SGHTA and FQGNSA. Germline trimming cut 1 base from V and 7 bases from J; bases unmatched to any gene: 6. The CDR3 sequence: CASSLGGGEGTQYF. CDR3 bases: TGTGCCAGCAGCTTAGGAGGGGGCGAGGGGACCCAGTACTTC.

This clonotype was recorded at least ten times. This rearrangement joins TRBV6-2 or TRBV6-3 to TRBJ2-5; TRBD1 is a possible D gene (5 bases). This CDR3 spans 15 amino acids. Between the trimmed V and J ends, which lost 5 bases and 0 bases, there was a span of 13 bases. Germline CDR1 MNHEY, CDR2 SVGEGT. CDR3 amino acids: CASSRLRQNQETQYF. DNA of the CDR3: TGTGCCAGCAGTAGACTTCGACAGAACCAAGAGACCCAGTACTTC.

V is TRBV7-2 and J is TRBJ2-1; possibly TRBD1 for D (5 bases). Looked up from germline, CDR1 is SGHTA and CDR2 is FQGNSA. Trimming took 0 bases from V and 1 from J, leaving 10 bases between them. This CDR3 contains 16 residues. For the CDR3, the DNA is TGTGCCAGCAGCTTAGCAGGGGCTGGGTCCTACAATGAGCAGTTCTTC. Protein: CASSLAGAGSYNEQFF.

This clonotype has only a few counts. The V call is TRBV20-1, the J call TRBJ2-7, with 8 bases identical to TRBD1. CDR3 size: 13 residues. The germline V gene encodes CDR1 DFQATT and CDR2 SNEGSKA (reference sequence). The V segment lost 6 bases and the J segment 6 bases; nucleotides outside the gene matches: 10. Here the CDR3 reads CSASGRGLVEQYF. The DNA of the CDR3 is TGCAGTGCCTCGGGCAGGGGGCTCGTCGAGCAGTACTTC.

This clonotype was seen just once. This CDR3 reads CASKPAGSTNQPQHF. The CDR3 DNA follows: TGTGCCAGCAAACCCGCCGGGAGTACAAATCAGCCCCAGCATTTT. The chain carries TRBV12-3 or TRBV12-4 and TRBJ1-5, with D unclear. Between the trimmed V and J ends, which lost 7 bases and 4 bases, there was a span of 17 bases. The CDR3 is made up of 15 amino acids.